Following are 15 T cell receptor beta chains from one sample sequenced in a study of monozygotic twins with cystic fibrosis. Using immunoSEQ multiplex PCR, the repertoire was profiled, and TCRdb retains in-frame clones only, with some absent. The sample lists tens of thousands of clones; approximately 97% were seen once. Input material: blood. The origin of the receptors is a girl under 18 with cystic fibrosis.

This sequence joins TRBV2 and TRBJ2-5, with no clear D. CDR1 is SNHLY and CDR2 is FYNNEI in the germline V gene. This CDR3 contains 13 residues. V lost 5 bases and J 3 bases, leaving 10 bases between the germline ends. In DNA form, the CDR3 reads TGTGCCAGCAGTAAGTCACCCGAAGAGACCCAGTACTTC. The encoded protein is CASSKSPEETQYF.

The table lists this clone with a count of one. The genes are TRBV30 and TRBJ1-2, with D unresolved. Trimming cost V 7 bases and J 4 bases, with 10 bases left between them. Per the germline V gene, CDR1 is GTSNPN and CDR2 is SVGIG (reference sequence). This CDR3 spans 11 amino acids. For the CDR3, the DNA is TGTGCCTCCAAATACTCCTATGGCTACACCTTC. Its protein product is CASKYSYGYTF.

The sample holds one count of this clone. The chain links TRBV5-1 to TRBJ1-2; TRBD1 agrees at 10 bases. CDR1 and CDR2 (germline): SGHRS, YFSETQ. V shed 4 bases and J 7 bases; nucleotides not matched to a gene: 7. The CDR3 contains 14 residues. The CDR3 is CASSNRDRGSGYTF. In DNA, the CDR3 is TGCGCCAGCAGCAACCGGGACAGGGGATCTGGCTACACCTTC.

The DNA for the CDR3 is TGTGCCAGCAGTACGGGGCCTACCTACGAGCAGTACTTC. It is translated as CASSTGPTYEQYF. V and J are TRBV27 and TRBJ2-5, with D perhaps TRBD1 or TRBD2 (5 bases each). The DNA end favors TRBJ2-7, so the J call may be wrong. The CDR3 contains 13 residues. The germline CDR1 and CDR2 sequences are MNHEY and SMNVEV (reference sequence).

The chain has TRBV7-9 and TRBJ2-2; possible D gene TRBD1, 6 bases. With 3 bases removed from V and 6 bases from J, the gap between germline ends came to 11 bases. Germline lookup yields CDR1 SEHNR and CDR2 FQNEAQ (reference sequence). This CDR3 has 14 residues. In DNA form, the CDR3 reads TGTGCCAGCAGCTTTGACAGGTTGGCCGGGGAGCTGTTTTTT. Its translation: CASSFDRLAGELFF.

This chain joins TRBV18 and TRBJ1-1, with D possibly being TRBD1 (5 bases). With 3 bases removed from V and 3 bases from J, the gap between germline ends came to 17 bases. CDR3 length: 16 amino acids. Per germline, CDR1 KGHSH and CDR2 LQKENI. The CDR3 coding sequence is TGTGCCAGCTCACCTAAACATCAGGGAGACTACACTGAAGCTTTCTTT. Protein product: CASSPKHQGDYTEAFF.

The V gene is TRBV5-1, the J gene TRBJ2-4, with D perhaps TRBD2 (6 bases). V was pared by 4 bases and J by 0 bases, with 20 bases between. The germline V gene encodes CDR1 SGHRS and CDR2 YFSETQ. This CDR3 has 18 amino acids. Here the CDR3 DNA reads TGCGCCAGCAGCCCCGAAGAGTGGCAGGGACTAGCCAAAAACATTCAGTACTTC. Its protein product is CASSPEEWQGLAKNIQYF.

The CDR3: CASTSSLGGADTQYF. In DNA, the CDR3 is TGTGCCAGTACTAGCTCCCTGGGGGGTGCAGATACGCAGTATTTT. The rearrangement links TRBV19 to TRBJ2-3; D might be TRBD2 (6 bases). From germline, CDR1 is LNHDA and CDR2 SQIVND (reference sequence). V lost 7 bases and J 4 bases, leaving 18 bases between the germline ends. The CDR3 has 15 amino acids.

This rearrangement joins TRBV29-1 to TRBJ1-2; the D gene is possibly TRBD1 (5 bases). V shed 6 bases and J shed 0 bases, with 11 bases lying between them. This CDR3 has 13 residues. Germline-derived CDR1 and CDR2 are SQVTM and ANQGSEA. CDR3 DNA: TGCAGCGTGGGGGGACGGGCTAACTATGGCTACACCTTC. This gives the protein CSVGGRANYGYTF.

This rearrangement joins TRBV6-1 to TRBJ2-7; D unresolved. Germline V gene sequence: CDR1 MNHNS, CDR2 SASEGT. Trimming took off 7 bases at V and 2 bases at J, with 15 bases between the two ends. The CDR3 sequence is 14 residues long. CDR3 nucleotide sequence: TGTGCCAGCAACCCTATGGGGAAAGCCTACGAGCAGTACGTC. Residues: CASNPMGKAYEQYV.

The rearrangement joins TRBV5-4 to TRBJ2-3, with 14 bases that match TRBD2. The V segment lost 0 bases and the J segment 5 bases; nucleotides outside the gene matches: 5. CDR3 length: 17 residues. Germline lookup yields CDR1 SGHNT and CDR2 YYREEE (reference sequence). The CDR3 coding sequence is TGTGCCAGCAGCTTGGGGCCCGGGACTAGCGGGAGAGATACGCAGTATTTT. Protein product: CASSLGPGTSGRDTQYF.

The table lists this clone with a count of one. The genes are TRBV30 and TRBJ1-4, with TRBD1 matching over 10 bases. The CDR3 sequence is 13 residues long. Germline CDR1 GTSNPN, CDR2 SVGIG (reference sequence). V lost 3 bases, J lost 7 bases, and 2 bases stayed unmatched. DNA for the CDR3: TGTGCCTGGAGCGGGACAGGGGTTGAAAAACTGTTTTTT. Protein product: CAWSGTGVEKLFF.

The CDR3 sequence is CASSVSGSTEAFF. Written as DNA, the CDR3 is TGTGCCAGCAGCGTATCAGGGAGCACTGAAGCTTTCTTT. V gene TRBV9 combines with J gene TRBJ1-1, with a tentative D call TRBD1 (5 bases). Germline V gives CDR1 SGDLS, CDR2 YYNGEE. This CDR3 contains 13 residues. The V gene lost 1 base and the J gene lost 4 bases, with 8 bases spanning the gap.

The chain employs TRBV6-5 and TRBJ2-7, with D perhaps matching TRBD1 or TRBD2 (5 bases each). CDR3 length: 13 residues. Trimming shortened V by 1 base and J by 3 bases, and 7 bases separated the two germline ends. The germline V gene has CDR1 MNHEY and CDR2 SVGAGI. The CDR3 DNA is TGTGCCAGCAGTTACTTTGGGGGCTACGAGCAGTACTTC. This gives the protein CASSYFGGYEQYF.

In nucleotides, the CDR3 is TGTGCCAGCAGTGGCGAAGGAAAGAAGGACAATGAGCAGTTCTTC. It codes for CASSGEGKKDNEQFF. The chain joins TRBV27 to TRBJ2-1; D gene ambiguous. V was shortened by 5 bases and J by 5 bases, with 16 bases between the two germline ends. CDR1 MNHEY and CDR2 SMNVEV come from the germline V gene (reference sequence). This CDR3 is 15 amino acids long.